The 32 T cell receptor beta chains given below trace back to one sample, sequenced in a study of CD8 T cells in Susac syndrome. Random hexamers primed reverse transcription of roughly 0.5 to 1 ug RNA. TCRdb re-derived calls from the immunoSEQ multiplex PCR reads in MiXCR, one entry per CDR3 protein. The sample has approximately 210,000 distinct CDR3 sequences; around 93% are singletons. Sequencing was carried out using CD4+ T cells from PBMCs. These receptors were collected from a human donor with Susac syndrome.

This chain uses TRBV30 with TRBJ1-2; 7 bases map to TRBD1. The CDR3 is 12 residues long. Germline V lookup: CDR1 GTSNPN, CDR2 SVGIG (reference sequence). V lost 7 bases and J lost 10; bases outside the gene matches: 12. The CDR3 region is CASPGEGADYTF. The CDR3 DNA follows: TGTGCCTCGCCTGGGGAGGGGGCCGACTACACCTTC.

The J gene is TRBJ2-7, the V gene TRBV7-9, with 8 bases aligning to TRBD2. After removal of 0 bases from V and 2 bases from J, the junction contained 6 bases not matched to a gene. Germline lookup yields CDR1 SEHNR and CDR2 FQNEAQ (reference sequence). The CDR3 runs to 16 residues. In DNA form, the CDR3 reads TGTGCCAGCAGCTTAGCTGGCGGGGGGCGCGCCTACGAGCAGTACTTC. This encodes CASSLAGGGRAYEQYF.

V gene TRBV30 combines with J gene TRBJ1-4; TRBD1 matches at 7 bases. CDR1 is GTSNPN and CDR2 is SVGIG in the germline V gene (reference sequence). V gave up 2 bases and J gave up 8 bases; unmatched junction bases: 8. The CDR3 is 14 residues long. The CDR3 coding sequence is TGTGCCTGGAGTACCGACAGGGCGGGAGAAAAACTGTTTTTT. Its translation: CAWSTDRAGEKLFF.

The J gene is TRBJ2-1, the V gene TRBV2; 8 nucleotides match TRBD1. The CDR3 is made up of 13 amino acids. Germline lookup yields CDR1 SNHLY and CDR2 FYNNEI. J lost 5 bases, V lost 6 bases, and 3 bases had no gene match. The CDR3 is CASRGDRNNEQFF. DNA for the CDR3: TGTGCCAGCAGGGGGGACAGGAACAATGAGCAGTTCTTC.

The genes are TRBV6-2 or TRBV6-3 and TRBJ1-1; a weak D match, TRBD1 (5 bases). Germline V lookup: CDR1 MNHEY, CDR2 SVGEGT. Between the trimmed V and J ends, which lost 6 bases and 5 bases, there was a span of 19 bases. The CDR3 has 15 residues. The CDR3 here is CASSRSGTVGTEAFF. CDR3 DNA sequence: TGTGCCAGCAGCCGATCTGGGACTGTGGGAACTGAAGCTTTCTTT.

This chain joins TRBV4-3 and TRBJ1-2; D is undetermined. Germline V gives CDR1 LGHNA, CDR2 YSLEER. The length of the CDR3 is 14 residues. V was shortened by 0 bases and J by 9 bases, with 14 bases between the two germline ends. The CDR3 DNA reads TGCGCCAGCAGCCAAGACAGGCGTCTCGGGAGCTACACCTTC. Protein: CASSQDRRLGSYTF.

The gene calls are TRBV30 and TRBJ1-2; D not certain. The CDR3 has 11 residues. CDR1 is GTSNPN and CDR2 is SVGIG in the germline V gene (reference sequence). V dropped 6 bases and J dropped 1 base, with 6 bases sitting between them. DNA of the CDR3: TGTGCCTGCCGGTTTAACTATGGCTACACCTTC. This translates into CACRFNYGYTF.

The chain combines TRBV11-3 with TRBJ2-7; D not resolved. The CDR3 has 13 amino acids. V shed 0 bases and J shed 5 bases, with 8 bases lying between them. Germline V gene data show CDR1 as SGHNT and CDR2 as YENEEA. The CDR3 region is CASSLDPSHEQYF. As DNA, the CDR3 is TGTGCCAGCAGCTTAGATCCCAGCCACGAGCAGTACTTC.

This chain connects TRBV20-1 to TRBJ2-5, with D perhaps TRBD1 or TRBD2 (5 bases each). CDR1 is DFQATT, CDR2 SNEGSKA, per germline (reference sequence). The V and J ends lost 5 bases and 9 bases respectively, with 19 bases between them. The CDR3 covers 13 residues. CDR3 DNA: TGCAGTGCTTCTACTGGGGCCGCCGGGGCCCAGTACTTC. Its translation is CSASTGAAGAQYF.

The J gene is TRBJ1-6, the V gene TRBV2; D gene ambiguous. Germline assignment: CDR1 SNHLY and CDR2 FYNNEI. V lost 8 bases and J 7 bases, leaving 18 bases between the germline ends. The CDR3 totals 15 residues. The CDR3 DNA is TGTGCCAGCGGATTCGTCGACGGACCCAATTCACCCCTCCACTTT. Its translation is CASGFVDGPNSPLHF.

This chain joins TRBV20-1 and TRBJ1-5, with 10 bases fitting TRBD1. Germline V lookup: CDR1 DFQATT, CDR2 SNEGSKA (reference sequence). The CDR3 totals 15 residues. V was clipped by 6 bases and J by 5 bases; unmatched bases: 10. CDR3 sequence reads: CSAEPGQGTDQPQHF. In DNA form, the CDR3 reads TGCAGTGCGGAGCCGGGACAGGGGACGGATCAGCCCCAGCATTTT.

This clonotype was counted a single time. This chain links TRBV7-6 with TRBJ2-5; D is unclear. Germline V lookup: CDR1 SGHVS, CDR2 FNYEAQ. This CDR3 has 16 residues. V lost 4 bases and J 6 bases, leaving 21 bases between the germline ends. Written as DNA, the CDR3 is TGTGCCAGCAGCTCTACTCAGGTCCCCACGCCGAAGACCCAGTACTTC. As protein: CASSSTQVPTPKTQYF.

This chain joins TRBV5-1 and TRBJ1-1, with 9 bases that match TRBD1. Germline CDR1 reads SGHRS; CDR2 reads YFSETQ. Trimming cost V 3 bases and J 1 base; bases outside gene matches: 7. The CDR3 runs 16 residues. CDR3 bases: TGCGCCAGCAGCTGGACAGGGGCGCAGGGGAACACTGAAGCTTTCTTT. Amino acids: CASSWTGAQGNTEAFF.

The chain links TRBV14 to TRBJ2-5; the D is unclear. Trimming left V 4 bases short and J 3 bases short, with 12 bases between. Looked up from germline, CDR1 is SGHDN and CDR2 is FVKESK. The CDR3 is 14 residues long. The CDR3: CASSRPGLEETQYF. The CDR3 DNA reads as TGTGCCAGCAGCCGGCCGGGCCTCGAAGAGACCCAGTACTTC.

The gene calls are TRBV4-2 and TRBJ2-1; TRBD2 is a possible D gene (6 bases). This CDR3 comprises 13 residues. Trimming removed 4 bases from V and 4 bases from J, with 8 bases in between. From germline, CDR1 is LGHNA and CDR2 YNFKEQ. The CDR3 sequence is CASSPGSYNEQFF. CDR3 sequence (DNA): TGTGCCAGCAGCCCCGGGAGTTACAATGAGCAGTTCTTC.

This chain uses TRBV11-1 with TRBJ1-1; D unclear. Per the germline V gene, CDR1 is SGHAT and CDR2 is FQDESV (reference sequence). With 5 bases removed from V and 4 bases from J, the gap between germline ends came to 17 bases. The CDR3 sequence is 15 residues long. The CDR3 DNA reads TGTGCCAGCAGCCTTCACCCTGAAAAGGGCACTGAAGCTTTCTTT. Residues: CASSLHPEKGTEAFF.

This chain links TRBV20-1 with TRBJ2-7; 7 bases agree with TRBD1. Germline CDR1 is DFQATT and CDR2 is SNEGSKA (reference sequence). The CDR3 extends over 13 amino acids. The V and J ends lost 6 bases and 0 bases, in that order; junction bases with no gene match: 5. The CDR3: CSARAGGSYEQYF. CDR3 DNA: TGCAGTGCACGAGCAGGGGGCTCCTACGAGCAGTACTTC.

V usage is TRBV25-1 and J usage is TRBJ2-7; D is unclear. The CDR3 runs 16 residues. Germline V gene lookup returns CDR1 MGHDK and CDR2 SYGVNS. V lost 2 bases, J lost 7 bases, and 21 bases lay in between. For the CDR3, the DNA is TGTGCCAGCAGTGAAACCTCCTCAGGAGCGCCGAGTGAGCAGTACTTC. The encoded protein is CASSETSSGAPSEQYF.

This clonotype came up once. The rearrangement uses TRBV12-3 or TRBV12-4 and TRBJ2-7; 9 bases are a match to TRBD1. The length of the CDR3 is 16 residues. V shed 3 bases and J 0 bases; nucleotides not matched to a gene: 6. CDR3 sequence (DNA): TGTGCCAGCAGTTTCGCCCTGGGACAGGGCTCCTACGAGCAGTACTTC. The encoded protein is CASSFALGQGSYEQYF.

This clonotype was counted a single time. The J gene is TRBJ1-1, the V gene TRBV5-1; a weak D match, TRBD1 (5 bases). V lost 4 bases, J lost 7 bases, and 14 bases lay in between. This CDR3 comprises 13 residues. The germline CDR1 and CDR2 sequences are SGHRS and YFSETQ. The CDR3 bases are TGCGCCAGCAGCACAGGACAATCTATTGAAGCTTTCTTT. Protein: CASSTGQSIEAFF.

This CDR3 reads CASRISDGNYGYTF. Here the CDR3 DNA reads TGTGCCAGCAGGATTTCGGACGGGAACTATGGCTACACCTTC. The rearrangement joins TRBV2 to TRBJ1-2, with D uncertain. CDR3 length: 14 amino acids. Germline assignment: CDR1 SNHLY and CDR2 FYNNEI. Deletions cut 6 bases from V and 2 bases from J, with 13 bases between.

CDR3 in DNA: TGCGCCAGCAGCCAAGAGGGCAATGAGCAGTTCTTC. The encoded protein is CASSQEGNEQFF. The gene calls are TRBV4-1 and TRBJ2-1; D remains ambiguous. V was shortened by 0 bases and J by 6 bases, with 3 bases between the two germline ends. CDR3 size: 12 residues. The germline V gene has CDR1 MGHRA and CDR2 YSYEKL.

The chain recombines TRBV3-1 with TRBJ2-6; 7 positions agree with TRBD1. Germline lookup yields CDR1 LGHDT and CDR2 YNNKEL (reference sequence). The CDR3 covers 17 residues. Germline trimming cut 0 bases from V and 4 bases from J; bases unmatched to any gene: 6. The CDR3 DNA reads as TGTGCCAGCAGCCAAGATCCGACAGGGCTAGGGGCCAACGTCCTGACTTTC. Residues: CASSQDPTGLGANVLTF.

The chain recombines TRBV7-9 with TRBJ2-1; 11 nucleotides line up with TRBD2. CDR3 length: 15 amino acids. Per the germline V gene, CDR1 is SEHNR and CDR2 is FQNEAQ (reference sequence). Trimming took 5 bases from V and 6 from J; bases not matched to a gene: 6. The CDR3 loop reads CASSPRLAGTNEQFF. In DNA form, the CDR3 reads TGTGCCAGCAGCCCCCGACTAGCGGGGACCAATGAGCAGTTCTTC.

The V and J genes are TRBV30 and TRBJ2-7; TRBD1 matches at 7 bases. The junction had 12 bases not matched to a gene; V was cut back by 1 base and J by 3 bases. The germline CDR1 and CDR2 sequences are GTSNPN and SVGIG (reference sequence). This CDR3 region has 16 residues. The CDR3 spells CAWSEFPRQGNYEQYF. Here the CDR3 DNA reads TGTGCCTGGAGTGAATTCCCGCGACAGGGCAACTACGAGCAGTACTTC.

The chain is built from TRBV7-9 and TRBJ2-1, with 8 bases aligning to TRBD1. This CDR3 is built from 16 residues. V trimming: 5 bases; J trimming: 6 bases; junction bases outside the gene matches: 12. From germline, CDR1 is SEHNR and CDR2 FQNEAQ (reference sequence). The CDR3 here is CASSRRPQGAGNEQFF. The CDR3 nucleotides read TGTGCCAGCAGCCGCCGACCCCAGGGGGCTGGCAATGAGCAGTTCTTC.

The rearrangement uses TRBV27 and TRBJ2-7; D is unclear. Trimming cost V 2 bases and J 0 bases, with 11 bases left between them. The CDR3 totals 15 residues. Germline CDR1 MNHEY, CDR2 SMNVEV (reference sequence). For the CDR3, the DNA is TGTGCCAGCAGTTTAGCCCACCAAAGCTCCTACGAGCAGTACTTC. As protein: CASSLAHQSSYEQYF.

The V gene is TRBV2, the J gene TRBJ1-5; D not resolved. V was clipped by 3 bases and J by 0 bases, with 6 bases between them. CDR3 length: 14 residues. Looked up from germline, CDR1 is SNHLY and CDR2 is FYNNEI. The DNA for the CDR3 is TGTGCCAGCAGTGATGGGTATAGCAATCAGCCCCAGCATTTT. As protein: CASSDGYSNQPQHF.

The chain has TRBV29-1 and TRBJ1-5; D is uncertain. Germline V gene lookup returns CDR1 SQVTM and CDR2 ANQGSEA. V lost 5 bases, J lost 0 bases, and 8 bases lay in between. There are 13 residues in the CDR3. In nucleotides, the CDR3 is TGCAGCGTTTCAGAAAATAGCAATCAGCCCCAGCATTTT. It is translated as CSVSENSNQPQHF. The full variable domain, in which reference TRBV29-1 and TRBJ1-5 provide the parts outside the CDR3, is SAVISQKPSRDICQRGTSLTIQCQVDSQVTMMFWYRQQPGQSLTLIATANQGSEATYESGFVIDKFPISRPNLTFSTLTVSNMSPEDSSIYLCSVSENSNQPQHFGDGTRLSIL.

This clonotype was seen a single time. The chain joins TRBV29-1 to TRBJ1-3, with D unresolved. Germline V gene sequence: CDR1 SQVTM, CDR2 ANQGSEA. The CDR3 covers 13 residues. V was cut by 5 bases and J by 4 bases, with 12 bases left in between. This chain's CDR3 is CSVRPEAGNTIYF. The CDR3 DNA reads TGCAGCGTTCGGCCAGAAGCAGGAAACACCATATATTTT.

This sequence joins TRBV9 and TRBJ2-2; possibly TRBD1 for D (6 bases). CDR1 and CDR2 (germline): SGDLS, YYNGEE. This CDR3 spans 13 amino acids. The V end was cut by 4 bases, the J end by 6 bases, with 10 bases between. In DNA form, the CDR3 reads TGTGCCAGCAGCTCAGGGGCGGCCGGGGAGCTGTTTTTT. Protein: CASSSGAAGELFF.

Here the CDR3 reads CSLQQTGRETQYF. The CDR3 DNA sequence: TGCAGCCTTCAACAGACAGGACGAGAGACCCAGTACTTC. The chain joins TRBV20-1 to TRBJ2-5; maybe TRBD1 (6 bases). Germline V gene sequence: CDR1 DFQATT, CDR2 SNEGSKA (reference sequence). This CDR3 has 13 amino acids.